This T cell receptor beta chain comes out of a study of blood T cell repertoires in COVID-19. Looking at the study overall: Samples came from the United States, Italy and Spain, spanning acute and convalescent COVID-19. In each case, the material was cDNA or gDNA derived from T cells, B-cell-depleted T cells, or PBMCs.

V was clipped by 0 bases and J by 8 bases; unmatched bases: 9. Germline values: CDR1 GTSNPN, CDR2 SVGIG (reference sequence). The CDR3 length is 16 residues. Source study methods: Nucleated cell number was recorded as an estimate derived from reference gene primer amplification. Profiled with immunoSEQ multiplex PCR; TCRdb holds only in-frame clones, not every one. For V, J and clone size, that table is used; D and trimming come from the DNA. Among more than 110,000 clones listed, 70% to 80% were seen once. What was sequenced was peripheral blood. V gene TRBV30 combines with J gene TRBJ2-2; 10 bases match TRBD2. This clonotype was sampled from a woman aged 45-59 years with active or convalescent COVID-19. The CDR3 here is CAWSVVASGGAGELFF. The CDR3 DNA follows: TGTGCCTGGAGTGTAGTTGCCAGCGGGGGGGCAGGGGAGCTGTTTTTT.